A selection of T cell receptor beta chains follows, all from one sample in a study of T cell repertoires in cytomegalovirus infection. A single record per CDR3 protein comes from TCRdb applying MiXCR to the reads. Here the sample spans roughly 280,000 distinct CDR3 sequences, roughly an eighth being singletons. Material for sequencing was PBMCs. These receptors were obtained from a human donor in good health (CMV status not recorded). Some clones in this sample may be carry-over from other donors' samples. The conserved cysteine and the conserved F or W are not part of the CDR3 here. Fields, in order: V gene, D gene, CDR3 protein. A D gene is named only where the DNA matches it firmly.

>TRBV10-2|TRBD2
ATAGLAGTDTQY
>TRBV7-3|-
ASSLNPRDEQY
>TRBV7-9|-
ASSPGRTYNEQF
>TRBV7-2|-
ASSLTVSPNQPQH
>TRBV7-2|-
ASSLVEGGKQF
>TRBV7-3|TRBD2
ASSPSGGHEQY
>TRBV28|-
ASSGLDSNQPQH
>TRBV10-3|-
AISVVGASSTDTQY
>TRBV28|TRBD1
ASSLGQGYHEQY
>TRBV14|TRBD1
ASSVWDRGSTEAF
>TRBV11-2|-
ASSLGPGADTQY
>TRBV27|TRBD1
ASRTGTGDSNQPQH
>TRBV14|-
ASSQVAGNGYT
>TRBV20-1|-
SAREGSGRHYGYT
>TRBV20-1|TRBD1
SATGDSFNQPQH
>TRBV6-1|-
ASSERLSGALNTEAF
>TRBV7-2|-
ASRLAGASNQPQH
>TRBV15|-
ATSRDTGSGDTQY
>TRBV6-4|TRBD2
ASSESLAGNIDTQY
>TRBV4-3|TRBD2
ASSQDLSYSGSGNEQF
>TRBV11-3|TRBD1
ASSSTGTGGMDTQY
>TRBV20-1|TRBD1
SAPTGGRSNGQF
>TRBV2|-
ASSEGGWGYGYT
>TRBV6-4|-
ASSALLGDSNQPQH
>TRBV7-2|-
ASSLFPGGTTWQPQH
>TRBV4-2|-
ASSQFVGGSYNEQF
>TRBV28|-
ASRSTASGANILT
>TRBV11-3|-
ASSTAGLPYNEQF